One sample yielded the 10 T cell receptor beta chains listed below, sequenced in a study of OX40 agonist ivuxolimab in advanced cancers. Assay: immunoSEQ multiplex PCR; the TCRdb copy retains only in-frame clones and omits some. The data hold about 74,000 clones, with 86% observed a single time. Sequencing was performed on CD4+ or CD8+ T cells sorted from blood, taken in a trial of the OX40 agonist ivuxolimab. These receptors all stem from an adult with an advanced solid tumor such as melanoma, head and neck, liver or kidney cancer.

This clone was counted a single time. This rearrangement joins TRBV19 to TRBJ1-1; TRBD1 aligns across 8 bases. The V and J ends lost 4 bases and 0 bases, in that order; junction bases with no gene match: 16. This CDR3 contains 19 residues. Germline CDR1 LNHDA, CDR2 SQIVND (reference sequence). The CDR3: CASSRTGSSSGGMNTEAFF. The CDR3 DNA reads as TGTGCCAGTAGTAGGACAGGGTCCTCTAGCGGGGGTATGAACACTGAAGCTTTCTTT.

J is TRBJ2-3 and V is TRBV19; D is unresolved. The CDR3 runs 13 residues. V was cut by 1 base and J by 2 bases, with 4 bases left in between. Per the germline V gene, CDR1 is LNHDA and CDR2 is SQIVND (reference sequence). In DNA, the CDR3 is TGTGCCAGTAGTATAGGTCTCACAGATACGCAGTATTTT. Translating gives CASSIGLTDTQYF.

This chain connects TRBV5-1 to TRBJ2-1; D may be TRBD1 or TRBD2 (5 bases each). Deletions cut 4 bases from V and 6 bases from J, with 17 bases between. The length of the CDR3 is 15 residues. Per germline, CDR1 SGHRS and CDR2 YFSETQ. The CDR3 bases are TGCGCCAGCAGCCCGGGACCACGAGGGCTCAATGAGCAGTTCTTC. It translates to CASSPGPRGLNEQFF.

This chain's CDR3 is CASSKGSGPRSWETQYF. The CDR3 coding sequence is TGTGCCAGCAGCAAAGGGTCGGGTCCGAGGAGTTGGGAGACCCAGTACTTC. The chain employs TRBV21-1 and TRBJ2-5; TRBD2, as called in the table, went unchecked against the DNA. TRBV21-1 is marked as a pseudogene. The CDR3 contains 17 residues.

There are a few counts of this clone. This rearrangement joins TRBV5-1 to TRBJ2-1, with D perhaps matching TRBD1 or TRBD2 (5 bases each). Germline CDR1 SGHRS, CDR2 YFSETQ. Trimming removed 4 bases at V and 5 bases at J, with 19 bases between. This CDR3 has 16 residues. As DNA, the CDR3 is TGCGCCAGCAGCATGGGACCTCTGTCCCTACACAATGAGCAGTTCTTC. Protein sequence: CASSMGPLSLHNEQFF.

This clone came up once. V and J are TRBV12-5 and TRBJ1-1, with 8 bases fitting TRBD1. Germline V gene data show CDR1 as LGHNT and CDR2 as FRNRAP. Trimming at V came to 5 bases and at J to 3 bases, leaving 8 bases not matched to a gene. The CDR3 has 15 residues. The CDR3 DNA sequence: TGTGCTAGTGGTACCTCTGGACAGGGTTACACTGAAGCTTTCTTT. Translated: CASGTSGQGYTEAFF.

The J gene is TRBJ2-3, the V gene TRBV29-1; tentatively, D is TRBD2 (5 bases). This CDR3 is built from 13 residues. CDR1 and CDR2 from the germline V gene are SQVTM and ANQGSEA. The V end was cut by 1 base, the J end by 7 bases, with 12 bases between. The CDR3 is CSVEGGSINTQYF. For the CDR3, the DNA is TGCAGCGTTGAAGGCGGGTCGATCAATACGCAGTATTTT.

V and J are TRBV7-3 and TRBJ1-6; D not certain. CDR3 length equals 15 residues. The V end lost 6 bases, the J end lost 0 bases, and 9 bases lay between the germline ends. Germline assignment: CDR1 SGHTA and CDR2 FQGTGA. In nucleotides, the CDR3 is TGTGCCAGCAGTTCCGGGAGCTCCTATAATTCACCCCTCCACTTT. Amino acids: CASSSGSSYNSPLHF.

V and J are TRBV4-1 and TRBJ2-5; 9 bases map to TRBD1. Germline V gene lookup returns CDR1 MGHRA and CDR2 YSYEKL. This CDR3 has 16 residues. V dropped 4 bases and J dropped 7; count of bases not matched to a gene: 13. Written as DNA, the CDR3 is TGCGCCAGCAGCCGACACGGGACAGGGAGCTTCGGGACCCAGTACTTC. It codes for CASSRHGTGSFGTQYF.

The chain couples TRBV9 to TRBJ1-1; 7 bases agree with TRBD1. The CDR3 is 15 residues long. Germline V gene data show CDR1 as SGDLS and CDR2 as YYNGEE. The trim removed 4 bases at V and 4 bases at J, leaving 10 bases unmatched. Here the CDR3 reads CASSFYPGQSTEAFF. The CDR3, as DNA: TGTGCCAGCAGCTTCTACCCGGGACAGAGCACTGAAGCTTTCTTT. Full variable domain (missing parts from reference TRBV9 and TRBJ1-1): DSGVTQTPKHLITATGQRVTLRCSPRSGDLSVYWYQQSLDQGLQFLIQYYNGEERAKGNILERFSAQQFPDLHSELNLSSLELGDSALYFCASSFYPGQSTEAFFGQGTRLTVV.